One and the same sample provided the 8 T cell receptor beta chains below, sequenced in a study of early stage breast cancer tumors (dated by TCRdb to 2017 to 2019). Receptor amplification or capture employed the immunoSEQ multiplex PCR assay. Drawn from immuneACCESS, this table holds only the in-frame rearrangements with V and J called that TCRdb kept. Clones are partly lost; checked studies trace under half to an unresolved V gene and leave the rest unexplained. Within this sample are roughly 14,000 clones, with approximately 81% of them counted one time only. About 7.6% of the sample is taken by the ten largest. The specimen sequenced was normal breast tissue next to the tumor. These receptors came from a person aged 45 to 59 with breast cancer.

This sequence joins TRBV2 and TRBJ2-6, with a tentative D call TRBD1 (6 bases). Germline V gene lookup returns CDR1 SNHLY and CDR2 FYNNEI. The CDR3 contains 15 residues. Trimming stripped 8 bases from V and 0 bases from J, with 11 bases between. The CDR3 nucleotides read TGTGCCAGCTCGGACAGAAGCTCTGGGGCCAACGTCCTGACTTTC. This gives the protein CASSDRSSGANVLTF.

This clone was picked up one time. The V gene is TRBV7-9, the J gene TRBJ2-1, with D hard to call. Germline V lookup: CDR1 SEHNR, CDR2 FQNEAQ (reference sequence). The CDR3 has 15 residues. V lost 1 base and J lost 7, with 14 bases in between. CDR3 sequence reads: CASSLVASIGNEQFF. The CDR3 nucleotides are TGTGCCAGCAGCTTAGTGGCTAGTATCGGTAATGAGCAGTTCTTC.

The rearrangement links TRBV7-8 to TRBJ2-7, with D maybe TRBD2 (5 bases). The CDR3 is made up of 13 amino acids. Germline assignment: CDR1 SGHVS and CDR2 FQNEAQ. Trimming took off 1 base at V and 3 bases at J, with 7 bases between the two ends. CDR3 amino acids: CASSLGTFYEQYF. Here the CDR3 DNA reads TGTGCCAGCAGCTTAGGGACTTTCTACGAGCAGTACTTC.

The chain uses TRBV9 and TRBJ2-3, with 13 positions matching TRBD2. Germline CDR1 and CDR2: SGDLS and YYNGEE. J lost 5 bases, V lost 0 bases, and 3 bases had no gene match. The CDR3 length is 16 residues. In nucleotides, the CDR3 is TGTGCCAGCAGCGTAGCGGGGACTAGCGGGGTAGATACGCAGTATTTT. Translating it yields CASSVAGTSGVDTQYF. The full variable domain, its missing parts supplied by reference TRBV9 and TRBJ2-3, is DSGVTQTPKHLITATGQRVTLRCSPRSGDLSVYWYQQSLDQGLQFLIQYYNGEERAKGNILERFSAQQFPDLHSELNLSSLELGDSALYFCASSVAGTSGVDTQYFGPGTRLTVL.

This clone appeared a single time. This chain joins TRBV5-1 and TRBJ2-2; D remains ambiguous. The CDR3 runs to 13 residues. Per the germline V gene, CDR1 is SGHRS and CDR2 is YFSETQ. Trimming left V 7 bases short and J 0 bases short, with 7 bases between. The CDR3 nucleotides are TGCGCCAGCGTGGGGTCGAACACCGGGGAGCTGTTTTTT. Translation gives CASVGSNTGELFF. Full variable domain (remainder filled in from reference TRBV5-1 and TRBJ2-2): KAGVTQTPRYLIKTRGQQVTLSCSPISGHRSVSWYQQTPGQGLQFLFEYFSETQRNKGNFPGRFSGRQFSNSRSEMNVSTLELGDSALYLCASVGSNTGELFFGEGSRLTVL.

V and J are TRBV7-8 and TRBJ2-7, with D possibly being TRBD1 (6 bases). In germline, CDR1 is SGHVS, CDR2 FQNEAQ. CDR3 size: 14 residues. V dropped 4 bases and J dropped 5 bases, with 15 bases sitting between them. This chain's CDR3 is CASSSHREINEQYF. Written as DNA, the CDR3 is TGTGCCAGCAGCTCCCACAGGGAAATCAACGAGCAGTACTTC. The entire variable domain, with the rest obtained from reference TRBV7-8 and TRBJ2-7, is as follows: GAGVSQSPRYKVAKRGQDVALRCDPISGHVSLFWYQQALGQGPEFLTYFQNEAQLDKSGLPSDRFFAERPEGSVSTLKIQRTQQEDSAVYLCASSSHREINEQYFGPGTRLTVT.

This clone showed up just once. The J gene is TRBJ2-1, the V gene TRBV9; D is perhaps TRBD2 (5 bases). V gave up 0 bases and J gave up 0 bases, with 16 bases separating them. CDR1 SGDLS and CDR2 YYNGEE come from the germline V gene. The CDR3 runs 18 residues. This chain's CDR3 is CASSVGYRAEGSYNEQFF. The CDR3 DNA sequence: TGTGCCAGCAGCGTAGGCTACCGGGCCGAGGGCTCCTACAATGAGCAGTTCTTC. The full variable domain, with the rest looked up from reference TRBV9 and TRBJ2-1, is DSGVTQTPKHLITATGQRVTLRCSPRSGDLSVYWYQQSLDQGLQFLIQYYNGEERAKGNILERFSAQQFPDLHSELNLSSLELGDSALYFCASSVGYRAEGSYNEQFFGPGTRLTVL.

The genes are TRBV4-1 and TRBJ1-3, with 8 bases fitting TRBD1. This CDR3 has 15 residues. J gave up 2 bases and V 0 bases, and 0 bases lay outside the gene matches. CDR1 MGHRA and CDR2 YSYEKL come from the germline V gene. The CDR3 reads CASSQEQGAGNTIYF. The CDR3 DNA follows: TGCGCCAGCAGCCAAGAACAGGGGGCTGGAAACACCATATATTTT.